This T cell receptor beta chain comes out of a study of vaccination and CD4 T cells after COVID-19. Study information: The post-vaccine samples came a median 72 days after dose two (range 14 to 241).

Sequencing of cultured CD4+ T cell DNA used the Oncomine TCR Beta short-read assay. TCRdb independently ran MiXCR on the PCR reads; one entry per CDR3 protein. The repertoire holds 8,000 or so distinct CDR3 sequences, less than 55% seen once, with roughly 19% in the top ten. The treatment was: approximately 9-day PBMC culture with coronavirus spike peptide pools or control peptides (ViraFEST assay). Gathered ahead of the COVID-19 pandemic (2011-2018) were the CD4+ T cells of the unexposed donor. Cells permitting, SARS-CoV-2 S/N and four cold-coronavirus spikes were tested on unexposed-donor CD4+ T cells. The CDR3 contains 16 residues. The V segment lost 2 bases and the J segment 4 bases; nucleotides outside the gene matches: 10. Germline V CDR1 and CDR2: GTSNPN, SVGIG (reference sequence). In the case of this clonotype: The antigen is undetermined.

The chain recombines TRBV30 with TRBJ1-5; 8 positions agree with TRBD1. Sequenced: CD4+ T cells from blood, cultured in vitro. The receptor was derived from a human donor in good health. For the CDR3, the DNA is TGTGCCTGGAGTAAACGGACAGGGCTACCTAATCAGCCCCAGCATTTT. It is translated as CAWSKRTGLPNQPQHF. The whole variable domain, remainder taken from reference TRBV30 and TRBJ1-5, is SQTIHQWPATLVQPVGSPLSLECTVEGTSNPNLYWYRQAAGRGLQLLFYSVGIGQISSEVPQNLSASRPQDRQFILSSKKLLLSDSGFYLCAWSKRTGLPNQPQHFGDGTRLSIL.